These T cell receptor beta chains were read from a single sample in a study of blood T cell repertoires in COVID-19. Profiled with immunoSEQ multiplex PCR; TCRdb holds only in-frame clones, not every one. The sample consists of 180,000 or so clones, 82% of them appearing once. The sequencing sample was made of peripheral blood. Receptors were obtained from a woman aged 70-85 years with acute or convalescent COVID-19. The CDR3 runs from the conserved cysteine through the conserved F or W. Each record gives: J gene, V gene, D gene, CDR3 protein. The D gene is left open where the match is weak.

J gene: TRBJ2-1; V gene: TRBV5-1; D gene: TRBD1; CDR3 protein: CASSAGTGGLNEQFF
J gene: TRBJ2-1; V gene: TRBV24-1; D gene: TRBD2; CDR3 protein: CATTTSGGAHYNEQFF
J gene: TRBJ1-6; V gene: TRBV5-8; D gene: TRBD1; CDR3 protein: CASSSRGQANSPLHF
J gene: TRBJ2-3; V gene: TRBV30; D gene: TRBD1; CDR3 protein: CAWSIGQGVDTQYF
J gene: TRBJ1-1; V gene: TRBV5-1; D gene: TRBD1; CDR3 protein: CASSLARRGTEAFF
J gene: TRBJ1-1; V gene: TRBV27; D gene: TRBD1; CDR3 protein: CASSPGTGGNTEAFF
J gene: TRBJ2-2; V gene: TRBV11-3; D gene: TRBD1; CDR3 protein: CASSTRTGGNTGELFF
J gene: TRBJ1-5; V gene: TRBV19; D gene: TRBD1; CDR3 protein: CASSRQGSSQPQHF
J gene: TRBJ1-3; V gene: TRBV5-1; D gene: -; CDR3 protein: CASSLGLLSRASGNTIYF
J gene: TRBJ1-5; V gene: TRBV7-2; D gene: -; CDR3 protein: CASSPSGGMGNQPQHF
J gene: TRBJ2-5; V gene: TRBV2; D gene: -; CDR3 protein: CASSERIGAQETQYF
J gene: TRBJ1-3; V gene: TRBV4-1; D gene: -; CDR3 protein: CASSQEKFLRGGPGNTIYF
J gene: TRBJ1-1; V gene: TRBV29-1; D gene: -; CDR3 protein: CSVEGGSNTEAFF
J gene: TRBJ1-1; V gene: TRBV3-1/TRBV3-2; D gene: -; CDR3 protein: CASSQEAGANTEAFF
J gene: TRBJ2-5; V gene: TRBV14; D gene: -; CDR3 protein: CASRLSREGTQYF
J gene: TRBJ1-1; V gene: TRBV5-6; D gene: -; CDR3 protein: CASQSGVSYTEAFF
J gene: TRBJ1-1; V gene: TRBV10-3; D gene: -; CDR3 protein: CAISRQMNTEAFF
J gene: TRBJ1-1; V gene: TRBV5-1; D gene: TRBD1; CDR3 protein: CASSWGQTNTEAFF
J gene: TRBJ1-2; V gene: TRBV6-5; D gene: -; CDR3 protein: CASSYSIGGYSGYTF
J gene: TRBJ2-5; V gene: TRBV3-1/TRBV3-2; D gene: TRBD2; CDR3 protein: CASSQDSRAGGYQETQYF
J gene: TRBJ1-2; V gene: TRBV7-2; D gene: -; CDR3 protein: CASSLGSTANYGYTF
J gene: TRBJ1-2; V gene: TRBV6-1; D gene: TRBD1; CDR3 protein: CASSSTTGGSYGYTF
J gene: TRBJ2-1; V gene: TRBV20-1; D gene: TRBD1; CDR3 protein: CSASGQAYNEQFF
J gene: TRBJ1-6; V gene: TRBV11-2; D gene: -; CDR3 protein: CASSLDPTAHSPLHF
J gene: TRBJ1-6; V gene: TRBV30; D gene: -; CDR3 protein: CAWSVWGGAWSPLHF
J gene: TRBJ1-1; V gene: TRBV28; D gene: TRBD1; CDR3 protein: CASRSFNRGNTEAFF
J gene: TRBJ2-7; V gene: TRBV29-1; D gene: -; CDR3 protein: CSVDGSGVSHEQYF
J gene: TRBJ2-3; V gene: TRBV7-3; D gene: -; CDR3 protein: CASSLSTTDTQYF
J gene: TRBJ1-2; V gene: TRBV5-6; D gene: -; CDR3 protein: CASSQDTTGVGYTF
J gene: TRBJ2-1; V gene: TRBV4-3; D gene: TRBD2; CDR3 protein: CASSQVTSGTDEQFF
J gene: TRBJ2-7; V gene: TRBV9; D gene: -; CDR3 protein: CASSLDDQGMVATYEQYF
J gene: TRBJ1-5; V gene: TRBV9; D gene: TRBD1; CDR3 protein: CASSAGGGGQPQHF
J gene: TRBJ1-1; V gene: TRBV30; D gene: -; CDR3 protein: CAWSQDREAFF
J gene: TRBJ1-1; V gene: TRBV5-5; D gene: -; CDR3 protein: CASSDYRARMNTEAFF
J gene: TRBJ2-5; V gene: TRBV15; D gene: TRBD2; CDR3 protein: CATSSVYGLAEETQYF
J gene: TRBJ2-5; V gene: TRBV7-9; D gene: -; CDR3 protein: CASSFTPETQYF
J gene: TRBJ2-5; V gene: TRBV11-2; D gene: TRBD2; CDR3 protein: CASSSGTSGSGKETQYF
J gene: TRBJ2-7; V gene: TRBV29-1; D gene: TRBD2; CDR3 protein: CSASGSTYEQYF
J gene: TRBJ2-7; V gene: TRBV3-1/TRBV3-2; D gene: TRBD2; CDR3 protein: CASSQTSVAGSYEQYF
J gene: TRBJ1-1; V gene: TRBV5-6; D gene: -; CDR3 protein: CASSLGARNTEAFF
J gene: TRBJ2-5; V gene: TRBV11-2; D gene: -; CDR3 protein: CASSWGPGGETQYF
J gene: TRBJ2-1; V gene: TRBV6-2/TRBV6-3; D gene: -; CDR3 protein: CASSATSNEQFF
J gene: TRBJ1-3; V gene: TRBV30; D gene: -; CDR3 protein: CAWSVGRALLFGNTIYF
J gene: TRBJ2-2; V gene: TRBV27; D gene: -; CDR3 protein: CASSLSPPPSSGELFF
J gene: TRBJ1-1; V gene: TRBV30; D gene: TRBD1; CDR3 protein: CAWSRGITEAFF
J gene: TRBJ2-7; V gene: TRBV2; D gene: -; CDR3 protein: CASSERVRTSGFYEQYF
J gene: TRBJ2-2; V gene: TRBV7-7; D gene: TRBD1; CDR3 protein: CASSFGTGLTGELFF
J gene: TRBJ1-1; V gene: TRBV6-5; D gene: -; CDR3 protein: CASSQRTPGDTEAFF
J gene: TRBJ2-5; V gene: TRBV7-2; D gene: TRBD2; CDR3 protein: CASSPWATSGGTDGTQYF
J gene: TRBJ1-2; V gene: TRBV6-6; D gene: TRBD1; CDR3 protein: CASSRTGENYGYTF
J gene: TRBJ1-4; V gene: TRBV19; D gene: -; CDR3 protein: CASRGGAQNEKLFF
J gene: TRBJ2-2; V gene: TRBV7-3; D gene: -; CDR3 protein: CASSLGTPNTGELFF
J gene: TRBJ1-6; V gene: TRBV4-3; D gene: TRBD1; CDR3 protein: CASSQDTGAFSYNSPLHF